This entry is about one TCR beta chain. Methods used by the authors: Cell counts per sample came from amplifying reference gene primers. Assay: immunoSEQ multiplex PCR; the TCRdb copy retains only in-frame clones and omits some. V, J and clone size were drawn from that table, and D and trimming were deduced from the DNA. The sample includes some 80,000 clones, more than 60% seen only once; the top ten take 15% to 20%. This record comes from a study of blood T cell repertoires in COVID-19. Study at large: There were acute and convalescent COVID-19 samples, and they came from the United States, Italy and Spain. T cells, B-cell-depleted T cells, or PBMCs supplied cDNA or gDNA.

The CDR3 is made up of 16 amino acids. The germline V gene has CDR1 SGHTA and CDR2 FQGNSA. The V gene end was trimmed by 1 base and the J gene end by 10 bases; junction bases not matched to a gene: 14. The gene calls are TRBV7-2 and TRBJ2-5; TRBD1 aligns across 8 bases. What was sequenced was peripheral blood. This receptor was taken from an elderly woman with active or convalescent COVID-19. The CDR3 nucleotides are TGTGCCAGCAGCTTAGAAAGTTGGCAGGGGGCCGGGGGCCAGTACTTC. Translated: CASSLESWQGAGGQYF.